These T cell receptor beta chains were read from a single sample in a study of T-cell memory formation after mild COVID-19. TCRdb called the 5' RACE reads again in MiXCR, with one record for every CDR3 protein. Of hundreds of thousands of distinct CDR3 sequences in the sample, roughly 22% were seen once. The sequenced sample was PBMCs or a T cell subset sorted from them (not recorded which). The receptors come from an adult woman who had mild COVID-19 (a few samples of this study predate the infection). Cell type and time point are not known. Both conserved end residues are part of each CDR3. The D gene is left open where the match is weak. Some rows mark clone size as missing; the rest say once, few, many or name a class of expanded clone.

- | TRBJ1-2 | TRBV4-2 | - | CASSQERRVQPNGYTF | TGTGCCAGCAGCCAAGAAAGGCGGGTTCAGCCTAATGGCTACACCTTC
few | TRBJ2-1 | TRBV7-9 | TRBD2 | CASSPGPGLEQFF | TGTGCCAGCAGCCCAGGGCCGGGACTAGAGCAGTTCTTC
few | TRBJ2-7 | TRBV5-1 | TRBD1 | CASSFDRGGEQYF | TGCGCCAGCAGCTTCGACAGGGGCGGCGAGCAGTACTTC
- | TRBJ2-1 | TRBV5-4 | - | CASSLAKAVSSYNEQFF | TGTGCCAGCAGCTTGGCCAAAGCTGTGAGCTCCTACAATGAGCAGTTCTTC
few | TRBJ2-1 | TRBV27 | TRBD2 | CASTDGLADNEQFF | TGTGCCAGCACTGACGGACTAGCGGACAATGAGCAGTTCTTC
- | TRBJ1-1 | TRBV19 | - | CASTLREGVNTEAFF | TGTGCCAGTACCCTTAGGGAGGGCGTGAACACTGAAGCTTTCTTT
- | TRBJ2-7 | TRBV7-2 | - | CASSLNWGGGTASYEQYF | TGTGCCAGCAGCTTAAATTGGGGAGGCGGCACGGCTTCCTACGAGCAGTACTTC
many | TRBJ1-6 | TRBV4-1 | - | CASSAQRWWGPLGQQNSPLHF | TGCGCCAGCAGCGCTCAAAGATGGTGGGGTCCATTAGGACAGCAGAATTCACCCCTCCACTTT
- | TRBJ2-3 | TRBV19 | TRBD2 | CASSTLAGWGTDTQYF | TGTGCCAGTAGTACTCTAGCGGGATGGGGCACAGATACGCAGTATTTT
once | TRBJ1-1 | TRBV5-1 | TRBD1 | CASSFRGEDGTEAFF | TGCGCCAGCAGCTTCAGGGGGGAAGATGGCACTGAAGCTTTCTTT
- | TRBJ2-7 | TRBV30 | - | CAWSVVGPTYEQYF | TGTGCCTGGAGTGTTGTAGGGCCGACCTACGAGCAGTACTTC
few | TRBJ2-5 | TRBV10-3 | TRBD1 | CAIKRGQGPQETQYF | TGTGCCATCAAAAGGGGACAGGGCCCCCAAGAGACCCAGTACTTC
- | TRBJ2-7 | TRBV20-1 | - | CSANWGYEQYF | TGCAGTGCTAATTGGGGCTACGAGCAGTACTTC
- | TRBJ2-1 | TRBV6-6 | TRBD2 | CASRALAGELNEQFF | TGTGCCAGCAGAGCACTAGCGGGAGAACTCAATGAGCAGTTCTTC
- | TRBJ2-3 | TRBV9 | TRBD1 | CASSGRQGATDTQYF | TGTGCCAGCAGCGGCAGACAGGGGGCGACAGATACGCAGTATTTT
few | TRBJ2-5 | TRBV20-1 | - | CSASPPQWDQETQYF | TGCAGTGCTAGCCCCCCGCAATGGGACCAAGAGACCCAGTACTTC
- | TRBJ1-2 | TRBV25-1 | TRBD1 | CASRDRGHLIGYTF | TGTGCCAGCAGAGACAGGGGGCACCTGATCGGCTACACCTTC
few | TRBJ2-5 | TRBV19 | - | CASSIGGEKGQETQYF | TGTGCCAGTAGTATCGGCGGGGAGAAGGGCCAAGAGACCCAGTACTTC
few | TRBJ1-6 | TRBV7-9 | TRBD1 | CASSPGQGGISPLHF | TGTGCCAGCAGCCCCGGACAGGGAGGTATCTCACCCCTCCACTTT
- | TRBJ2-2 | TRBV27 | - | CASSPTTAATGELFF | TGTGCCAGCAGCCCAACGACAGCGGCGACCGGGGAGCTGTTTTTT
- | TRBJ2-1 | TRBV11-3 | TRBD2 | CASRRLAGSYNEQFF | TGTGCCAGCAGGAGGCTAGCGGGGAGCTACAATGAGCAGTTCTTC
- | TRBJ2-2 | TRBV4-2 | - | CASSQDLWAYNTGELFF | TGTGCCAGCAGCCAAGATCTATGGGCTTACAACACCGGGGAGCTGTTTTTT
few | TRBJ2-3 | TRBV9 | - | CASSVGHGIRDTQYF | TGTGCCAGCAGCGTAGGTCATGGTATCAGAGATACGCAGTATTTT
once | TRBJ2-1 | TRBV11-3 | - | CASSLDLVTASYNEQFF | TGTGCCAGCAGCTTAGATCTTGTGACGGCGTCCTACAATGAGCAGTTCTTC
- | TRBJ2-1 | TRBV7-6 | - | CASSSDSSSYNEQFF | TGTGCCAGCAGCTCGGACTCCAGCTCCTACAATGAGCAGTTCTTC
few | TRBJ2-4 | TRBV6-5 | TRBD2 | CASGLAGPKNIQYF | TGTGCCAGCGGACTAGCGGGGCCGAAAAACATTCAGTACTTC
- | TRBJ1-1 | TRBV6-5 | - | CASSYGQGDTEAFF | TGTGCCAGCAGTTACGGGCAGGGAGATACGGAAGCTTTCTTT
- | TRBJ1-1 | TRBV7-2 | - | CASSANRDRGERSF | TGTGCCAGCAGCGCGAACAGGGATAGAGGAGAAAGGAGTTTT
few | TRBJ2-2 | TRBV6-1 | - | CASSETYGDVGELFF | TGTGCCAGCAGTGAGACTTACGGGGACGTCGGGGAGCTGTTTTTT
- | TRBJ2-1 | TRBV7-8 | - | CASSLSGTPLDEQFF | TGTGCCAGCAGCTTAAGTGGGACCCCCCTGGATGAGCAGTTCTTC
- | TRBJ1-1 | TRBV19 | - | CASSIGGQALGEAFF | TGTGCCAGTAGTATTGGAGGGCAGGCTCTGGGAGAAGCTTTCTTT
- | TRBJ1-1 | TRBV5-4 | - | CASSAPEQIPNTEAFF | TGTGCCAGCAGCGCGCCAGAACAGATTCCGAACACTGAAGCTTTCTTT
- | TRBJ2-1 | TRBV19 | - | CASSSSLPSEQFF | TGTGCCAGTAGTTCTTCTCTCCCGAGTGAGCAGTTCTTC
- | TRBJ2-7 | TRBV9 | TRBD1 | CASSDSPGTGVYEQYF | TGTGCCAGCAGCGACTCCCCCGGGACAGGCGTCTACGAGCAGTACTTC
- | TRBJ1-1 | TRBV7-2 | - | CASSPRGGIGPEAFF | TGTGCCAGCAGCCCCCGTGGGGGGATAGGGCCTGAAGCTTTCTTT
few | TRBJ1-2 | TRBV20-1 | - | CSARDRGRGYGYTF | TGCAGTGCTAGAGATCGGGGTCGTGGCTATGGCTACACCTTC
few | TRBJ1-5 | TRBV15 | TRBD1 | CATSRNPGGQPQHF | TGTGCCACCAGCAGAAACCCAGGGGGGCAGCCCCAGCATTTT
- | TRBJ2-1 | TRBV5-7 | TRBD2 | CASSLKGRLAGAGDEQFF | TGTGCCAGCAGCTTGAAGGGGCGACTAGCGGGAGCGGGCGATGAGCAGTTCTTC
few | TRBJ2-1 | TRBV7-8 | TRBD1 | CASSFRDRGGEQFF | TGTGCCAGCAGCTTCCGGGACAGGGGGGGTGAGCAGTTCTTC
few | TRBJ2-7 | TRBV7-8 | - | CASSLVWRPYEQYF | TGTGCCAGCAGCCTGGTTTGGCGCCCCTACGAGCAGTACTTC
- | TRBJ1-6 | TRBV30 | TRBD1 | CALRDRAIAPLHF | TGTGCCTTACGGGACAGGGCTATAGCACCCCTCCACTTT
few | TRBJ2-1 | TRBV10-2 | - | CAIARGVYNEQFF | TGCGCCATCGCCAGGGGAGTATACAATGAGCAGTTCTTC
few | TRBJ1-2 | TRBV7-9 | - | CASSLGEVYGYTF | TGTGCCAGCAGCTTAGGGGAAGTCTATGGCTACACCTTC
- | TRBJ1-2 | TRBV19 | TRBD1 | CASSRKGDRPNYGYTF | TGTGCCAGTAGTAGAAAAGGGGACAGACCTAACTATGGCTACACCTTC